Included here is one T cell receptor beta chain sequence, with context. This clone was picked up a small number of times. Its antigen is unknown. One base away there is no much larger clone; base qualities are not given. What the time point label conveys for this sample: about 28 days (+/-7) after the second vaccine dose. AZD1222 recipients given second doses at about 4 weeks or at about 12 weeks were pooled, since spike-specific TCR depth and breadth were not found to differ between the two schedules. Vaccinee samples were obtained from the UK trials COV001 and COV002, which included a single-blind randomized controlled phase 2/3 trial of AZD1222 (ChAdOx1 nCoV-19) in healthy adults. For TCRbeta chain sequencing, PBMC samples from trial participants were taken at day 0 and at day 28 after the second dose. The CDR3 regions of human TCRbeta chains were analyzed by immunosequencing. The source study handled its data this way. TCRs in the repertoires were matched against a reference library of SARS-CoV-2-specific TCRs that had been generated with the MIRA antigen-specificity platform. Breadth meant the fraction of unique TCRs that were SARS-CoV-2-associated, whereas depth meant the fraction of total T cells that were SARS-CoV-2-associated. Using the MIRA data, each spike-specific TCR was mapped to the spike region that the TCR reacts to and placed in a CD4 or CD8 class. Log10-transformed breadth and depth values were compared by one-way ANOVA with Sidak's multiple comparisons tests. In TCRdb, the immuneACCESS table is reduced to in-frame sequences with V and J assigned. These tables do not hold every clone; where another copy was compared, an unresolved V gene accounts for under half, and the others remain unexplained. The V and J calls and the clone size are those of that table, but D and trimming were determined from the DNA. A total of around 99,000 clones appear in this sample, about 90% of them only once. The top ten clones comprise 4.4% of the sample.

This sample was taken from a study of T cell responses to AZD1222 COVID-19 vaccine (dated by TCRdb to the early 2020s). Study-wide context: A total of 233 trial participants underwent TCR sequencing, of whom about 200 received two doses of AZD1222 and roughly 25 received two doses of the MenACWY control vaccine. Trial participants were enrolled into age subgroups of 18-55, 56-69 and 70-plus years, which contained approximately 150, 30 and 60 TCR-sequenced participants, respectively. Paper-wide results and their limitations: Participants were mostly white British and included more females than males, and it was suggested by the authors that clonal diversity may have been underestimated. Conclusions about previously exposed vaccinees are limited, since just five or six AZD1222 recipients were seropositive for SARS-CoV-2 at baseline. The 56-69-year group was small, and its depth increase did not reach significance, likely because of low power. No day 14 peak-response samples were available, so repertoires were characterized only after the peak T cell response. After two AZD1222 doses, spike-specific TCR breadth and depth were significantly higher than at day 0 and than in MenACWY recipients. Reportedly, almost half of the unique spike-specific TCRs recognized epitopes lying outside the regions that are mutated in the B.1.351 and B.1.1.7 variants. The whole spike protein was spanned by vaccine-associated CD4 TCRs, and dominant responses were seen in regions 160-218 and 743-854.

The germline V gene encodes CDR1 SGHTA and CDR2 FQGTGA. Trimming costs V 2 bases and J 4 bases, and their ends lie 12 bases apart. The CDR3 contains 15 residues, cysteine and phenylalanine counted. The entry retains the CDR3 DNA only, 45 bases that are in frame from base 1. The TCR originated in an adult who received the AZD1222 COVID-19 vaccine. This material consisted of peripheral blood, taken 28 days after the second AZD1222 dose. The rearranged chain carries TRBV7-3 and TRBJ1-5; the D gene is unclear. CDR3 protein: CASSLVLGRNQPQHF. The bases read TGTGCCAGCAGCTTAGTTTTAGGCCGAAATCAGCCCCAGCATTTT.